This TCR beta chain was documented in a study of blood T cell repertoires in COVID-19. Per the germline V gene, CDR1 is LGHDT and CDR2 is YNNKEL (reference sequence). V was shortened by 4 bases and J by 4 bases, with 14 bases between the two germline ends. The CDR3 runs 15 residues. Clones were read by immunoSEQ multiplex PCR, and TCRdb kept only the in-frame ones, dropping some. The repertoire consists of about 160,000 clones, with roughly 80% occurring once and the leading ten covering about 3%. Sequencing was done on a sample of peripheral blood. This TCR was recovered from a man in his 70s with acute or convalescent COVID-19. The rearrangement joins TRBV3-1 (or the pseudogene TRBV3-2) to TRBJ2-1; possible D gene TRBD2, 6 bases. The CDR3 loop reads CASSPSSEPYNEQFF. CDR3 coding DNA: TGTGCCAGCAGCCCCTCTAGCGAACCGTACAATGAGCAGTTCTTC.